The clone carrying this T cell receptor (beta chain) was found once. This sample is drawn from a study of blood T cell repertoires in COVID-19. Study context: COVID-19 samples from acute and convalescent phases originated in the United States, Italy and Spain.

Participants were aged about 18 to 89 years, lived in 24 US areas, and enrolled virtually. Donors were grouped by their self-reported clinical history. Up to 2 weeks before entering the study, exposed participants had met a COVID-19 case. The germline gives CDR1 LNHDA, CDR2 SQIVND (reference sequence). This CDR3 comprises 15 residues. Trimming left V 3 bases short and J 7 bases short, with 18 bases between. Here immunoSEQ multiplex PCR was the method, and the copy in TCRdb shows in-frame clones only, minus some. The repertoire holds about 200,000 clones, with 80% to 90% as singletons. Sequencing was performed on PBMCs or T cells enriched from blood (not recorded which). The V gene is TRBV19, the J gene TRBJ1-2, with D tentatively TRBD1 (6 bases). This TCR derives from a woman aged 30 to 39 who had been exposed to COVID-19. The CDR3 bases are TGTGCCAGTAGTATCTCTCCCGGGGGGCCAGGTGGCTACACCTTC. Translation: CASSISPGGPGGYTF. The complete variable domain, with remaining parts taken from reference TRBV19 and TRBJ1-2, reads DGGITQSPKYLFRKEGQNVTLSCEQNLNHDAMYWYRQDPGQGLRLIYYSQIVNDFQKGDIAEGYSVSREKKESFPLTVTSAQKNPTAFYLCASSISPGGPGGYTFGSGTRLTVV.